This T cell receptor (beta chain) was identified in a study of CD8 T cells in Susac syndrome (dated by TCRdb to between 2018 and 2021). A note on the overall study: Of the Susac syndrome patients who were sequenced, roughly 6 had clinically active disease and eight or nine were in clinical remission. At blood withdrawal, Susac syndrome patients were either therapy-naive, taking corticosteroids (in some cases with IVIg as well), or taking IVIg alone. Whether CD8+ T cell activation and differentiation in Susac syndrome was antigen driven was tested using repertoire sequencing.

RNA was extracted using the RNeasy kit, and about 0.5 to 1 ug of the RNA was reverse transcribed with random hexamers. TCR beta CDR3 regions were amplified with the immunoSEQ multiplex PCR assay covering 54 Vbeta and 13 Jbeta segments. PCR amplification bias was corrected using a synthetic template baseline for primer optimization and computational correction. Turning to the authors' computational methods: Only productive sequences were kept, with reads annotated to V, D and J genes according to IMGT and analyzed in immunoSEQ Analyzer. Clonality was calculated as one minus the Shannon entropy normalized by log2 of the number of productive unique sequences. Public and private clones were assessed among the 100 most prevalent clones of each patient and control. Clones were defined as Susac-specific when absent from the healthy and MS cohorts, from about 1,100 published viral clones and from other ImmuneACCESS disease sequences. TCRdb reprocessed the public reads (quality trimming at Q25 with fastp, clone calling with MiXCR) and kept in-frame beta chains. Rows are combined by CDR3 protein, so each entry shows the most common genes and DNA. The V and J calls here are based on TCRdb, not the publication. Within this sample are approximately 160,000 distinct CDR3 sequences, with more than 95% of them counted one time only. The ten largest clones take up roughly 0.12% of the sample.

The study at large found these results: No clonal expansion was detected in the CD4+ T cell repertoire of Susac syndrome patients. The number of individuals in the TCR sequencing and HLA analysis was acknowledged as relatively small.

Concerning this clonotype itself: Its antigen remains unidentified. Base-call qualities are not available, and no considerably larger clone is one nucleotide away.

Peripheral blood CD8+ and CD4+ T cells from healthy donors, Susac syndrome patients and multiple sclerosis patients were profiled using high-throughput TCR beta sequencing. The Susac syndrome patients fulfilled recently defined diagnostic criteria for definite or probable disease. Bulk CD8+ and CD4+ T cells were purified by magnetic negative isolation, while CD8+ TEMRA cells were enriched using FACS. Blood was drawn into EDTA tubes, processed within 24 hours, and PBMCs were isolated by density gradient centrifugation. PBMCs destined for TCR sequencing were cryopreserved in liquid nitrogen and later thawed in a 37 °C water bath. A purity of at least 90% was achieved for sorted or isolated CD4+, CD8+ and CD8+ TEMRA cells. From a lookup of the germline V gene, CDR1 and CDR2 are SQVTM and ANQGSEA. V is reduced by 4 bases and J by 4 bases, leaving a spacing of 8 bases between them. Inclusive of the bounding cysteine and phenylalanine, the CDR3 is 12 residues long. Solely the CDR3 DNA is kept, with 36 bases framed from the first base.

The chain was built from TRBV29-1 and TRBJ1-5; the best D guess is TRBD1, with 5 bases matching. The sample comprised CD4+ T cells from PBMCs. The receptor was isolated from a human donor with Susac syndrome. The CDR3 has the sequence CSVGGNNQPQHF. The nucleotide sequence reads TGCAGCGTTGGGGGGAATAATCAGCCCCAGCATTTT.